Listed below are T cell receptor beta chains from one sample, sequenced in a study of T cell responses to AZD1222 COVID-19 vaccine. Here immunoSEQ multiplex PCR was the method, and the copy in TCRdb shows in-frame clones only, minus some. The sample lists under 100,000 clones; around 85% were seen once. The sequenced sample was peripheral blood, obtained 28 days after the second AZD1222 dose. The receptors here all came from an adult who received the AZD1222 COVID-19 vaccine. Each CDR3 is given with its conserved first and last residue. A D gene is named only where the DNA matches it firmly. Clone sizes are given selectively: once, few, many, or a class where the clone is expanded.

CDR3 DNA	CDR3 protein	clone size	V gene	D gene	J gene
TGTGCCAGCAGCCAAGGGGGGCGCGGTTCACCCCTCCACTTT	CASSQGGRGSPLHF	NA	TRBV3-1/TRBV3-2	NA	TRBJ1-6
TGTGCCAGCAGCTTAATCCGGGGTGGAAACACCATATATTTT	CASSLIRGGNTIYF	NA	TRBV7-9	NA	TRBJ1-3
TGTGCCAGCAGTAAACCCGCGGGGACGTACGAGCAGTACTTC	CASSKPAGTYEQYF	NA	TRBV6-2/TRBV6-3	NA	TRBJ2-7
TGTGCCACCAGTGGGGCAGGGGCTAATGAAAAACTGTTTTTT	CATSGAGANEKLFF	NA	TRBV24-1	NA	TRBJ1-4
TGTGCCAGCAGCTTAGATGGCATCGGAGGTCAGCCCCAGCATTTT	CASSLDGIGGQPQHF	few	TRBV7-8	NA	TRBJ1-5
TGTGCCAGCAGTCCAGGGGGGCTAAGGCTTTGGGAAAATAGCAATCAGCCCCAGCATTTT	CASSPGGLRLWENSNQPQHF	NA	TRBV6-6	TRBD1	TRBJ1-5
TGTGCCAGCAGGGGACAGGTTCCGAACACTGAAGCTTTCTTT	CASRGQVPNTEAFF	NA	TRBV6-6	TRBD1	TRBJ1-1
TGTGCCAGCAGCATACGGACAGGGACCCTACAAGAGACCCAGTACTTC	CASSIRTGTLQETQYF	NA	TRBV5-8	TRBD1	TRBJ2-5
TGTGCCAGCAGCACCCTAAACACCGGGGAGCTGTTTTTT	CASSTLNTGELFF	NA	TRBV5-5	NA	TRBJ2-2
TGTGCCAGCAGTCCAGGGGGCAATGGCTACACCTTC	CASSPGGNGYTF	once	TRBV5-4	TRBD1	TRBJ1-2
TGTGCCAGCAGCCATGCGGGGACAGCGCAGTTCTTC	CASSHAGTAQFF	NA	TRBV7-2	NA	TRBJ2-1
TGTGCCAGCAGCTTGAGAGATCGTCCCACCGGGGAGCTGTTTTTT	CASSLRDRPTGELFF	NA	TRBV5-4	NA	TRBJ2-2
TGTGCCAGCAGTTTCTCAGGGTGGGACTCTGGAAACACCATATATTTT	CASSFSGWDSGNTIYF	NA	TRBV27	NA	TRBJ1-3
TGTGCCAGCAGTGAAGTTAGGGGGAGCACAGATACGCAGTATTTT	CASSEVRGSTDTQYF	NA	TRBV6-1	NA	TRBJ2-3
TGTGCCAGTAGATCCAACAGGGATGGGGCGAACTATGGCTACACCTTC	CASRSNRDGANYGYTF	NA	TRBV19	NA	TRBJ1-2
TGTGCCAGCAGTTTGATCTCTGGAAACACCATATATTTT	CASSLISGNTIYF	NA	TRBV28	NA	TRBJ1-3
TGTGCCAGTTCGTCAGCAACTCTTTCAAGCTCCTACAATGAGCAGTTCTTC	CASSSATLSSSYNEQFF	once	TRBV19	NA	TRBJ2-1
TGTGCCAGCACTGGCGGTAACGGGGTTGAAGCTTTCTTT	CASTGGNGVEAFF	NA	TRBV12-3/TRBV12-4	NA	TRBJ1-1
TGTGCCAGCAGTTTAGTATCAGGGTATGGCTACACCTTC	CASSLVSGYGYTF	NA	TRBV12-3/TRBV12-4	NA	TRBJ1-2
TGTGCCAGCAGCCATATTAGCGAGGGATGCACAGATACGCAGTATTTT	CASSHISEGCTDTQYF	NA	TRBV3-1/TRBV3-2	NA	TRBJ2-3
TGTGCCAGCAGGCAGCGGGAGGGCCTCAATGAGCAGTTCTTC	CASRQREGLNEQFF	NA	TRBV27	TRBD2	TRBJ2-1
TGTGCCAGCAGCCGACTTGGCCTCGGGGAGCAGTTCTTC	CASSRLGLGEQFF	NA	TRBV27	NA	TRBJ2-1
TGTGCCATCCAAGGGGGGCGGGGTGAGCAGTTCTTC	CAIQGGRGEQFF	NA	TRBV10-3	NA	TRBJ2-1
TGTGCCAGCTCACCCGGGACAGGGATCAATCAGCCCCAGCATTTT	CASSPGTGINQPQHF	NA	TRBV18	TRBD1	TRBJ1-5
TGTGCCAGCAGCCATGGCGGTATGAACACTGAAGCTTTCTTT	CASSHGGMNTEAFF	NA	TRBV3-1/TRBV3-2	NA	TRBJ1-1
TGTGCCAGCAGCCCCCACGGGGCGAACACCGGGGAGCTGTTTTTT	CASSPHGANTGELFF	NA	TRBV7-9	NA	TRBJ2-2
TGTGCCAGCAGCCAAGATGGGGGAGATGGAAACACCATATATTTT	CASSQDGGDGNTIYF	NA	TRBV4-2	NA	TRBJ1-3
TGCGCCAGCACCGATCCCCCTGGGCCAGCCGGGTCCGGGGAGCTGTTTTTT	CASTDPPGPAGSGELFF	NA	TRBV10-2	NA	TRBJ2-2
TGTGCCTTTTCGGAGGGATACTACGAGCAGTACTTC	CAFSEGYYEQYF	few	TRBV2	NA	TRBJ2-7
TGTGCCAGCAGCCCTAGCGAGATAGGCTACACCTTC	CASSPSEIGYTF	medium-sized	TRBV12-3/TRBV12-4	NA	TRBJ1-2
TGCGCCAGCAGCTCTGGATCGACTAGCGGGAGTATATACGAGCAGTACTTC	CASSSGSTSGSIYEQYF	once	TRBV5-1	TRBD2	TRBJ2-7
TGTGCCAGCAGAACAGGGCCATACGAGCAGTACTTC	CASRTGPYEQYF	NA	TRBV28	NA	TRBJ2-7
TGTGCCAGCAGTTACCCAAGGGACGGGACCGGGGAGCTGTTTTTT	CASSYPRDGTGELFF	NA	TRBV6-5	NA	TRBJ2-2
TGTGCCTGGCAATTGGCAGTAGCGAACACCGGGGAGCTGTTTTTT	CAWQLAVANTGELFF	NA	TRBV30	NA	TRBJ2-2
TGTGCCAGCAGCAAAGAGCCCGGCGGGGGCACGAACACCGGGGAGCTGTTTTTT	CASSKEPGGGTNTGELFF	medium-sized	TRBV4-2	NA	TRBJ2-2
TGTGCCAGCAGCACCAGACAGGGTCCGACAGCTGGCTACACCTTC	CASSTRQGPTAGYTF	NA	TRBV5-5	TRBD1	TRBJ1-2
TGTGCCAACAGCCTGACAGGGAGGGATCAGCCCCAGCATTTT	CANSLTGRDQPQHF	once	TRBV9	TRBD1	TRBJ1-5
TGTGCCAGCAGGGGGCAGATTGAAGCTTTCTTT	CASRGQIEAFF	NA	TRBV27	NA	TRBJ1-1
TGTGCCAGCAGTAGCGGGGGAGACAATGAGCAGTTCTTC	CASSSGGDNEQFF	NA	TRBV28	TRBD2	TRBJ2-1
TGTGCCAGCAGCTTAGGATCCAGCGCCTACGAGCAGTACTTC	CASSLGSSAYEQYF	NA	TRBV7-2	NA	TRBJ2-7
TGTGCCAGCAGCCAAGGTCCAGGGGCGGACTATGGCTACACCTTC	CASSQGPGADYGYTF	NA	TRBV4-2	NA	TRBJ1-2
TGTGCCAGCAGCTGGGACGGGGGAAATGAGCAGTTCTTC	CASSWDGGNEQFF	NA	TRBV7-6	NA	TRBJ2-1
TGTGCCAGCAGCTCGGGAGCTCTCTATGGCTACACCTTC	CASSSGALYGYTF	NA	TRBV7-8	NA	TRBJ1-2
TGTGCCAGCAGCGGCGGACTAGCGGGGGGCTCCAGGGCCCAGTACTTC	CASSGGLAGGSRAQYF	NA	TRBV7-9	TRBD2	TRBJ2-5
TGTGCCAGCAGCACGGACAGGGGAGGGACTGAAGCTTTCTTT	CASSTDRGGTEAFF	NA	TRBV5-6	TRBD1	TRBJ1-1
TGTGCCAGCAGTTTATTCGGGGGCGAGGAAAAACTGTTTTTT	CASSLFGGEEKLFF	NA	TRBV28	NA	TRBJ1-4
TGTGCCAGCAGTTTAGGGCCGGAGAATGTGGATACGCAGTATTTT	CASSLGPENVDTQYF	NA	TRBV28	NA	TRBJ2-3
TGTGCCAGCAGTTACTCGGGGATTTATGGCTACACCTTC	CASSYSGIYGYTF	NA	TRBV6-2/TRBV6-3	NA	TRBJ1-2
TGTGCCAGCAGCTTTATAGCGGGCACAGATACGCAGTATTTT	CASSFIAGTDTQYF	few	TRBV7-2	NA	TRBJ2-3
TGTGCCAGCAGCCAACTACGGAGACAGGGGACGGGAAACACCATATATTTT	CASSQLRRQGTGNTIYF	NA	TRBV14	TRBD1	TRBJ1-3
TGTGCCAGTAGTGTGGGAGGGCCCGAGACCCAGTACTTC	CASSVGGPETQYF	NA	TRBV19	TRBD2	TRBJ2-5
TGTGCCAGCAGCCACGGGACCGGGGACACCATATATTTT	CASSHGTGDTIYF	NA	TRBV3-1/TRBV3-2	NA	TRBJ1-3